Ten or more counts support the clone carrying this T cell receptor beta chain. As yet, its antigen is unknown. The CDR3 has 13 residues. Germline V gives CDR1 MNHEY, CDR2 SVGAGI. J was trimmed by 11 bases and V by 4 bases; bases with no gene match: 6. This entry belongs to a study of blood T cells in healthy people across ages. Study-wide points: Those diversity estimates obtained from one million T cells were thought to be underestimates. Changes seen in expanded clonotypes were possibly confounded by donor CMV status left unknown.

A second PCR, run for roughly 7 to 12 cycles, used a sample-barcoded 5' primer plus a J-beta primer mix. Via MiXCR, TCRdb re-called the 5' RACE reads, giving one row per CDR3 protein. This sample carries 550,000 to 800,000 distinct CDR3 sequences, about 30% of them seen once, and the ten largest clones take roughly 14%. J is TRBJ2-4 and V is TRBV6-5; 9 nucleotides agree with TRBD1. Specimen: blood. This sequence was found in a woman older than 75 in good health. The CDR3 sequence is CASSSGQGLLQYF. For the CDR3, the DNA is TGTGCCAGCAGTTCAGGACAGGGGTTGCTTCAGTACTTC.